Presented here are 29 T cell receptor beta chains from one specimen sequenced in a study of blood T cells in healthy people across ages (dated by TCRdb to between 2014 and 2017). Receptor amplification or capture employed 5' RACE. The listed sequencing device is Illumina HiSeq 2500. A second PCR of about 7 to 12 cycles was run with a J-beta primer mix and a sample-barcoded 5' primer. The public reads were reprocessed in TCRdb via fastp at Q25 and MiXCR, keeping in-frame beta chains. Entries are consolidated by CDR3 protein sequence, retaining the most common genes and DNA. The sample has around 790,000 distinct CDR3 sequences on record, 44% of them singletons. In total, the top ten clones hold under 20% of the sample. Sequenced sample: blood. These receptors all stem from a man aged 60-69 years in good health.

On this clonotype: Since a much larger clone is just one base distant, this may be a read error. The chain recombines TRBV6-6 with TRBJ2-6, with D possibly being TRBD1 (5 bases). This CDR3 is 15 amino acids long. CDR1 and CDR2 from the germline V gene are MNHNY and SVGAGI (reference sequence). The CDR3 bases are TGTGCCAGCAGTCCCCCCAGCGCTGGGGCCAACGCCCTGACTTTC. This sequence encodes CASSPPSAGANALTF.

CDR3 nucleotides: TGCGCCAGCAGCCAAGATAGAAAGACTCTCAATGAGCAGTTCTTC. Translated, it gives CASSQDRKTLNEQFF. The chain carries TRBV4-1 and TRBJ2-1; D not certain. This CDR3 has 15 residues. Germline V lookup: CDR1 MGHRA, CDR2 YSYEKL. V gave up 0 bases and J gave up 6 bases, with 12 bases separating them.

The V gene is TRBV5-5, the J gene TRBJ2-5, with 8 bases aligning to TRBD2. The trim removed 0 bases at V and 1 base at J, leaving 5 bases unmatched. Germline CDR1 is SGHKS and CDR2 is YYEKEE (reference sequence). This CDR3 spans 16 amino acids. In nucleotides, the CDR3 is TGTGCCAGCAGCTTGGCCCTCAGCGGGGGCCAAGAGACCCAGTACTTC. It is translated as CASSLALSGGQETQYF.

This sequence joins TRBV2 and TRBJ2-3; TRBD1 agrees at 7 bases. CDR1 and CDR2 from the germline V gene are SNHLY and FYNNEI. The junction had 4 bases not matched to a gene; V was cut back by 4 bases and J by 0 bases. This CDR3 spans 15 amino acids. CDR3 nucleotide sequence: TGTGCCAGCAGTGGGACAGGTCTTAGCACAGATACGCAGTATTTT. It encodes CASSGTGLSTDTQYF.

This sequence joins TRBV20-1 and TRBJ2-5, with TRBD1 matching over 11 bases. The CDR3 length is 16 residues. CDR1 is DFQATT, CDR2 SNEGSKA, per germline (reference sequence). V shed 0 bases, J shed 3 bases, and the junction held 6 bases outside the gene matches. The CDR3, as DNA: TGCAGTGCTAGAGAGAGGACAGGGGGCGCGGAAGAGACCCAGTACTTC. Translated: CSARERTGGAEETQYF.

This chain uses TRBV6-1 with TRBJ2-5; D gene unclear. The germline gives CDR1 MNHNS, CDR2 SASEGT. V dropped 2 bases and J dropped 1 base, with 14 bases sitting between them. This CDR3 is 16 amino acids long. The CDR3 bases are TGTGCCAGCAGTGAACGTCCCCAGGCCCCCCAAGAGACCCAGTACTTC. Its protein is CASSERPQAPQETQYF.

This chain uses TRBV7-2 with TRBJ1-6; 7 bases map to TRBD1. V lost 5 bases to trimming and J lost 4 bases; unmatched junction nucleotides: 11. The CDR3 has 17 residues. CDR1 is SGHTA and CDR2 is FQGNSA in the germline V gene. CDR3 protein: CASSAMSGGNYNSPLHF. In nucleotides, the CDR3 is TGTGCCAGCAGCGCGATGTCAGGGGGAAATTATAATTCACCCCTCCACTTT.

This clonotype was recorded a few times. The V and J genes are TRBV11-2 and TRBJ2-1; TRBD2 matches 9 bases. The CDR3 runs to 16 residues. Germline V lookup: CDR1 SGHAT, CDR2 FQNNGV. J was trimmed by 6 bases and V by 6 bases; bases with no gene match: 12. CDR3 region: CASSRLAGENRNEQFF. CDR3 bases: TGTGCCAGCAGTAGATTAGCGGGGGAGAACCGCAATGAGCAGTTCTTC.

The gene calls are TRBV20-1 and TRBJ2-5, with 7 bases lining up with TRBD2. CDR1 is DFQATT, CDR2 SNEGSKA, per germline (reference sequence). The CDR3 runs 13 residues. The J segment lost 4 bases and the V segment lost 4 bases, leaving 6 bases of the junction unmatched. The CDR3, as DNA: TGCAGTGCTACCCCGACTAGCCCAGAGACCCAGTACTTC. This gives the protein CSATPTSPETQYF.

This chain uses TRBV6-1 with TRBJ2-5; D uncertain. The J call may be incorrect, as the DNA end agrees better with TRBJ2-7. Germline CDR1 reads MNHNS; CDR2 reads SASEGT. The CDR3 extends over 15 amino acids. The CDR3 coding sequence is TGTGCCAGCAGGGACCACTCTCCCCTTTTCTCCGAGCAGTACTTC. Translating it yields CASRDHSPLFSEQYF.

The chain combines TRBV7-2 with TRBJ1-1; 9 nucleotides line up with TRBD1. From germline, CDR1 is SGHTA and CDR2 FQGNSA. Trimming cost V 2 bases and J 4 bases; bases outside gene matches: 8. CDR3 size: 16 residues. The DNA of the CDR3 is TGTGCCAGCAGCTTATGGACAGGGGTTGTCGGCACTGAAGCTTTCTTT. It encodes CASSLWTGVVGTEAFF.

Here the CDR3 reads CASSYLPDSYNEQFF. CDR3 in DNA: TGTGCCAGCAGTTATTTGCCGGACAGCTACAATGAGCAGTTCTTC. The V call is TRBV6-2 or TRBV6-3, the J call TRBJ2-1, with D perhaps TRBD1 (6 bases). V shed 3 bases and J shed 3 bases, with 12 bases lying between them. Germline lookup yields CDR1 MNHEY and CDR2 SVGEGT. The CDR3 is 15 residues long.

The rearrangement joins TRBV11-2 to TRBJ2-7, with unresolved D. This CDR3 spans 16 amino acids. Trimming took 1 base from V and 7 from J, leaving 20 bases between them. CDR1 and CDR2 from the germline V gene are SGHAT and FQNNGV. The DNA for the CDR3 is TGTGCCAGCAGCTTAGTGCGTAGGAGCTCCTACAATGAGCAGTACTTC. Residues: CASSLVRRSSYNEQYF.

The V and J genes are TRBV20-1 and TRBJ2-1; 8 bases are shared with TRBD2. This CDR3 comprises 15 residues. V lost 3 bases, J lost 6 bases, and 10 bases stayed unmatched. The V gene's germline CDR1 is DFQATT and CDR2 SNEGSKA (reference sequence). The CDR3 sequence: CSASPFAGGGNEQFF. CDR3 sequence (DNA): TGCAGTGCTAGTCCCTTTGCGGGGGGCGGCAATGAGCAGTTCTTC.

This chain joins TRBV2 and TRBJ2-7, with TRBD1 identical over 8 bases. There are 14 residues in the CDR3. CDR1 is SNHLY, CDR2 FYNNEI, per germline. After removal of 6 bases from V and 2 bases from J, the junction contained 6 bases not matched to a gene. CDR3: CASRLTGVPYEQYF. For the CDR3, the DNA is TGTGCCAGCAGGCTGACAGGGGTCCCCTACGAGCAGTACTTC. Combining the CDR3 with reference TRBV2 and TRBJ2-7 gives the whole variable domain EPEVTQTPSHQVTQMGQEVILRCVPISNHLYFYWYRQILGQKVEFLVSFYNNEISEKSEIFDDQFSVERPDGSNFTLKIRSTKLEDSAMYFCASRLTGVPYEQYFGPGTRLTVT.

This clonotype was seen just once. The chain employs TRBV28 and TRBJ2-3; D unresolved. This CDR3 is 15 amino acids long. CDR1 MDHEN and CDR2 SYDVKM come from the germline V gene. Trimming left V 5 bases short and J 2 bases short, with 14 bases between. CDR3 sequence: CASSPYGPLTDTQYF. CDR3 bases: TGTGCCAGCAGTCCCTACGGACCGCTCACAGATACGCAGTATTTT.

This clonotype has more than one count but fewer than ten. The gene calls are TRBV29-1 and TRBJ1-2, with D possibly matching TRBD1 (5 bases). The CDR3 consists of 12 residues. Germline CDR1 and CDR2: SQVTM and ANQGSEA. V was shortened by 7 bases and J by 4 bases, with 13 bases between the two germline ends. The CDR3 sequence: CSAAGPSYGYTF. The DNA for the CDR3 is TGCAGCGCAGCGGGACCGAGCTATGGCTACACCTTC.

Concerning this clonotype itself: One end of the junction is discordant with germline, which a read error may explain. The chain uses TRBV7-9 and TRBJ2-1, with 8 bases matching TRBD1. Looked up from germline, CDR1 is SEHNR and CDR2 is FQNEAQ (reference sequence). CDR3 length: 17 residues. The CDR3 coding sequence is TGTGCCGGCAGCCTCAAGCGATCCGGACAGGGTTTCAATGAGCAGTTCTTC. Its protein is CAGSLKRSGQGFNEQFF. Full variable domain (remainder filled in from reference TRBV7-9 and TRBJ2-1): DTGVSQNPRHKITKRGQNVTFRCDPISEHNRLYWYRQTLGQGPEFLTYFQNEAQLEKSRLLSDRFSAERPKGSFSTLEIQRTEQGDSAMYLCAGSLKRSGQGFNEQFFGPGTRLTVL.

This clonotype was recorded a few times. This chain uses TRBV5-1 with TRBJ1-2, with D possibly being TRBD1 (6 bases). CDR1 is SGHRS, CDR2 YFSETQ, per germline. The CDR3 is 13 residues long. V gave up 4 bases and J gave up 3 bases, with 10 bases separating them. CDR3 amino acids: CASSGGQDYGYTF. The CDR3 region has the DNA TGCGCCAGCAGCGGGGGGCAGGACTATGGCTACACCTTC.

The chain combines TRBV7-9 with TRBJ2-5, with D hard to call. The CDR3 length is 14 residues. Germline V CDR1 and CDR2: SEHNR, FQNEAQ (reference sequence). Trimming took 3 bases from V and 2 from J, leaving 10 bases between them. For the CDR3, the DNA is TGTGCCAGCAGCTTTAGTACAGCTCAAGAGACCCAGTACTTC. This gives the protein CASSFSTAQETQYF.

The J gene is TRBJ2-1, the V gene TRBV4-3, with D perhaps TRBD2 (6 bases). Deletions cut 1 base from V and 2 bases from J, with 15 bases between. CDR3 length equals 17 residues. Germline CDR1 reads LGHNA; CDR2 reads YSLEER. This CDR3 is CASSQVWGTDTYNEQFF. For the CDR3, the DNA is TGCGCCAGCAGCCAAGTGTGGGGGACTGATACCTACAATGAGCAGTTCTTC.

CDR3 DNA: TGTGCCAGCAGCTTATCGTCCGGGGGGAGCAATCAGCCCCAGCATTTT. Encoded protein: CASSLSSGGSNQPQHF. The chain combines TRBV7-9 with TRBJ1-5; maybe TRBD1 (5 bases). With 2 bases removed from V and 1 base from J, the gap between germline ends came to 12 bases. This CDR3 comprises 16 residues. CDR1 SEHNR and CDR2 FQNEAQ come from the germline V gene (reference sequence).

CDR3 in DNA: TGTGCCATCAGTGAAGGGGGCTACGCTGAAGCTTTCTTT. Amino acid sequence: CAISEGGYAEAFF. The V gene is TRBV10-3, the J gene TRBJ1-1; 7 bases agree with TRBD1. The length of the CDR3 is 13 residues. Germline CDR1 reads ENHRY; CDR2 reads SYGVKD. The ends lost 3 bases at V and 6 bases at J; junction bases unmatched: 4.

The chain has TRBV19 and TRBJ2-1, with a tentative D call TRBD2 (7 bases). The germline V gene encodes CDR1 LNHDA and CDR2 SQIVND (reference sequence). The germline V and J ends were trimmed by 8 bases and 6 bases, with 20 bases remaining between them. The CDR3 is made up of 15 amino acids. CDR3 in amino acids: CASAKSRRGGNEQFF. CDR3 sequence (DNA): TGTGCCAGTGCCAAGTCAAGAAGGGGGGGCAATGAGCAGTTCTTC.

This sequence joins TRBV7-2 and TRBJ2-1; a weak D match, TRBD2 (5 bases). Trimming stripped 1 base from V and 6 bases from J, with 10 bases between. Per the germline V gene, CDR1 is SGHTA and CDR2 is FQGNSA. The CDR3 is 14 residues long. The CDR3 is CASSLGPRGNEQFF. The CDR3 nucleotides are TGTGCCAGCAGCTTAGGCCCCCGGGGCAATGAGCAGTTCTTC.

V gene TRBV27 combines with J gene TRBJ1-2, with 8 bases identical to TRBD1. The CDR3 totals 16 residues. J was trimmed by 4 bases and V by 0 bases; bases with no gene match: 7. Germline lookup yields CDR1 MNHEY and CDR2 SMNVEV (reference sequence). CDR3 sequence: CASSLSATGGTYGYTF. The CDR3 region has the DNA TGTGCCAGCAGTTTATCGGCAACAGGGGGTACCTATGGCTACACCTTC.

This chain uses TRBV6-2 or TRBV6-3 with TRBJ2-5; TRBD2 is a possible D gene (7 bases). V was trimmed by 7 bases and J by 11 bases, leaving 17 bases between them. Germline V gene sequence: CDR1 MNHEY, CDR2 SVGEGT. CDR3 length: 12 residues. In DNA, the CDR3 is TGTGCCAGCATGTACGGGGGGCGTCGACAGTACTTC. It encodes CASMYGGRRQYF.

This chain links TRBV29-1 with TRBJ2-6; no clear D. V dropped 4 bases and J dropped 2 bases, with 3 bases sitting between them. The CDR3 is 12 residues long. Germline V gene data show CDR1 as SQVTM and CDR2 as ANQGSEA. The CDR3 nucleotides are TGCAGCGTTGGGGCTGGGGCCAACGTCCTGACTTTC. It is translated as CSVGAGANVLTF.

This clonotype has a handful of counts. This chain uses TRBV13 with TRBJ1-5, with D unclear. The V gene lost 6 bases and the J gene lost 9 bases, with 18 bases spanning the gap. Germline-derived CDR1 and CDR2 are PRHDT and FYEKMQ (reference sequence). This CDR3 has 14 residues. CDR3 sequence reads: CASSKCRWNLPQHF. For the CDR3, the DNA is TGTGCCAGCAGTAAATGTAGATGGAACCTGCCCCAGCATTTT.